These 15 T cell receptor beta chains came from one sample sequenced in a study of cytomegalovirus exposure and HLA in healthy donors. TCRdb's copy holds only in-frame clones and misses some; the assay was immunoSEQ multiplex PCR. The table includes roughly 280,000 clones, approximately 83% detected once. The sequenced material came from PBMCs. The receptors were gathered from a woman aged 18-35 years in good health and CMV-seronegative.

The V and J genes are TRBV6-1 and TRBJ1-1, with 8 nucleotides matching TRBD1. From germline, CDR1 is MNHNS and CDR2 SASEGT. Unmatched junction bases numbered 7, after V lost 8 bases and J lost 5 bases. This CDR3 region has 13 residues. CDR3 nucleotides: TGTGCCAGCGCGTCAGGGGGCAGGACTGAAGCTTTCTTT. Translated: CASASGGRTEAFF.

This chain uses TRBV5-8 with TRBJ1-6; TRBD1 matches at 7 bases. The CDR3 length is 16 residues. The germline V gene has CDR1 SGHTS and CDR2 YDEGEE. Trimming at V came to 0 bases and at J to 4 bases, leaving 4 bases not matched to a gene. The DNA for the CDR3 is TGTGCCAGCAGCTTGGGTACAGGGGCTTATAATTCACCCCTCCACTTT. As protein: CASSLGTGAYNSPLHF.

V is TRBV7-9 and J is TRBJ2-7, with D perhaps matching TRBD2 (6 bases). The germline CDR1 and CDR2 sequences are SEHNR and FQNEAQ (reference sequence). The CDR3 is 12 amino acids. V was clipped by 2 bases and J by 9 bases, with 11 bases between them. The CDR3 region is CASSLTGDGQYF. The CDR3 region has the DNA TGTGCCAGCAGCTTAACGGGGGACGGGCAGTACTTC. Full variable domain (rest looked up from reference TRBV7-9 and TRBJ2-7): DTGVSQNPRHKITKRGQNVTFRCDPISEHNRLYWYRQTLGQGPEFLTYFQNEAQLEKSRLLSDRFSAERPKGSFSTLEIQRTEQGDSAMYLCASSLTGDGQYFGPGTRLTVT.

The gene calls are TRBV29-1 and TRBJ1-2; possible D gene TRBD1, 6 bases. In germline, CDR1 is SQVTM, CDR2 ANQGSEA. V was cut by 7 bases and J by 2 bases, with 11 bases left in between. The length of the CDR3 is 12 residues. CDR3 residues: CSGRTDNYGYTF. The CDR3 DNA reads TGCAGCGGTAGGACAGACAACTATGGCTACACCTTC.

V gene TRBV30 combines with J gene TRBJ1-4; D gene ambiguous. The V end lost 8 bases, the J end lost 2 bases, and 15 bases lay between the germline ends. The germline V gene encodes CDR1 GTSNPN and CDR2 SVGIG (reference sequence). CDR3 size: 14 residues. The CDR3 loop reads CAGTMVVTNEKLFF. In nucleotides, the CDR3 is TGTGCCGGAACTATGGTTGTGACTAATGAAAAACTGTTTTTT.

The chain has TRBV9 and TRBJ2-5; D perhaps matches TRBD2 (5 bases). This CDR3 has 14 residues. Germline values: CDR1 SGDLS, CDR2 YYNGEE. With 0 bases removed from V and 0 bases from J, the gap between germline ends came to 6 bases. CDR3 in DNA: TGTGCCAGCAGCGTAGAGGACTACCAAGAGACCCAGTACTTC. Protein product: CASSVEDYQETQYF.

This chain uses TRBV6-5 with TRBJ1-4, with 7 bases that match TRBD1. There are 13 residues in the CDR3. Germline V gene sequence: CDR1 MNHEY, CDR2 SVGAGI. The V segment lost 6 bases and the J segment 7 bases; nucleotides outside the gene matches: 5. The CDR3 DNA follows: TGTGCCAGCAGACGACAGGGACGTGAAAAACTGTTTTTT. Amino acid sequence: CASRRQGREKLFF.

This clone was counted a few times. CDR3 protein: CASSQAQGRYQPQHF. The CDR3 DNA sequence: TGCGCCAGCAGCCAAGCCCAGGGAAGGTATCAGCCCCAGCATTTT. The rearrangement joins TRBV4-1 to TRBJ1-5; possibly TRBD1 for D (5 bases). There are 15 residues in the CDR3. The V gene's germline CDR1 is MGHRA and CDR2 YSYEKL. V dropped 1 base and J dropped 5 bases, with 12 bases sitting between them.

The V and J genes are TRBV7-6 and TRBJ2-3; 8 nucleotides line up with TRBD2. Germline values: CDR1 SGHVS, CDR2 FNYEAQ. With V trimmed by 2 bases and J by 3 bases, 1 base remained unmatched. The CDR3 has 14 residues. The DNA for the CDR3 is TGTGCCAGCAGCTTACCTAGCGGGACAGATACGCAGTATTTT. It specifies CASSLPSGTDTQYF.

The rearrangement uses TRBV5-1 and TRBJ1-5; 10 bases match TRBD1. Germline V gene lookup returns CDR1 SGHRS and CDR2 YFSETQ. CDR3 length: 15 amino acids. After removal of 5 bases from V and 6 bases from J, the junction contained 8 bases not matched to a gene. DNA of the CDR3: TGCGCCAGCAGGGCCGGGACAGGGGAATCTCAGCCCCAGCATTTT. It codes for CASRAGTGESQPQHF.

This chain connects TRBV27 to TRBJ2-2, with 9 bases aligning to TRBD2. V shed 2 bases and J 3 bases; nucleotides not matched to a gene: 13. CDR3 length: 19 residues. CDR1 and CDR2 from the germline V gene are MNHEY and SMNVEV (reference sequence). The CDR3 is CASSLRHMISGSYTGELFF. The CDR3 bases are TGTGCCAGCAGTTTAAGGCACATGATTAGCGGGAGTTACACCGGGGAGCTGTTTTTT.

The chain joins TRBV4-1 to TRBJ2-4, with a tentative D call TRBD2 (6 bases). This CDR3 spans 18 amino acids. Germline loops: CDR1 MGHRA, CDR2 YSYEKL. Between the trimmed V and J ends, which lost 1 base and 0 bases, there was a span of 16 bases. The DNA of the CDR3 is TGCGCCAGCAGCCAAGGATCGGCGGGAATATTAGCCAAAAACATTCAGTACTTC. Translating it yields CASSQGSAGILAKNIQYF.

The V gene is TRBV6-1, the J gene TRBJ1-4, with 8 bases aligning to TRBD1. The CDR3 totals 14 residues. CDR1 is MNHNS and CDR2 is SASEGT in the germline V gene. With 5 bases clipped from V and 8 bases from J, the junction kept 7 bases outside the gene matches. CDR3 nucleotides: TGTGCCAGCAGTAAAGGGACAGGAGGCGAAAAACTGTTTTTT. It is translated as CASSKGTGGEKLFF.

CDR3 residues: CATHPAGQVLGYTF. In DNA, the CDR3 is TGTGCCACCCACCCCGCGGGACAGGTTCTTGGCTACACCTTC. This chain links TRBV10-3 with TRBJ1-2; 8 positions match TRBD1. The CDR3 is made up of 14 amino acids. V lost 10 bases to trimming and J lost 7 bases; unmatched junction nucleotides: 14. CDR1 ENHRY and CDR2 SYGVKD come from the germline V gene.

The chain links TRBV5-1 to TRBJ1-2, with 9 bases aligning to TRBD1. The J segment lost 7 bases and the V segment lost 4 bases, leaving 11 bases of the junction unmatched. Germline CDR1 reads SGHRS; CDR2 reads YFSETQ. This CDR3 is built from 15 residues. The CDR3 protein is CASSLPGQGFSGYTF. The CDR3 DNA sequence: TGCGCCAGCAGCCTTCCGGGACAGGGATTCTCTGGCTACACCTTC.